This is a list of T cell receptor beta chains from one sample in a study of OX40 agonist ivuxolimab in advanced cancers. Sequenced by immunoSEQ multiplex PCR; TCRdb stores in-frame clones only, minus some. The sample shows roughly 80,000 clones, under 90% of them seen only once. Sequencing used CD4+ or CD8+ T cells sorted from blood, obtained in a trial of the OX40 agonist ivuxolimab. These receptors all come from an adult with an advanced solid tumor such as melanoma, head and neck, liver or kidney cancer. Each CDR3 is given with its conserved first and last residue. D genes are given only for firm matches. Clone size is stated in some rows and not others, as once, few, many or a class when expanded.

v_call: TRBV28; j_call: TRBJ2-5; clone_size: -; d_call: TRBD1; cdr3_aa: CASSPGGSQETQYF; cdr3_nt: TGTGCCAGCAGTCCAGGGGGCAGCCAAGAGACCCAGTACTTC
v_call: TRBV30; j_call: TRBJ2-1; clone_size: -; d_call: TRBD2; cdr3_aa: CAWSGRIRLAGGLEQFF; cdr3_nt: TGTGCCTGGAGCGGGCGGATTAGACTAGCGGGAGGGCTCGAGCAGTTCTTC
v_call: TRBV28; j_call: TRBJ1-3; clone_size: -; d_call: -; cdr3_aa: CASSFHSNSGNTIYF; cdr3_nt: TGTGCCAGCAGTTTTCACAGCAACTCTGGAAACACCATATATTTT
v_call: TRBV2; j_call: TRBJ2-2; clone_size: -; d_call: TRBD2; cdr3_aa: CASRASGNTGELFF; cdr3_nt: TGTGCCAGCAGGGCTAGCGGGAACACCGGGGAGCTGTTTTTT
v_call: TRBV10-3; j_call: TRBJ1-1; clone_size: -; d_call: -; cdr3_aa: CAIRAHGRNTEAFF; cdr3_nt: TGTGCCATCAGGGCCCATGGCAGGAACACTGAAGCTTTCTTT
v_call: TRBV4-2; j_call: TRBJ2-7; clone_size: -; d_call: TRBD2; cdr3_aa: CASAPGRAGEQYF; cdr3_nt: TGTGCCAGTGCACCCGGGAGGGCGGGCGAGCAGTACTTC
v_call: TRBV5-6; j_call: TRBJ1-2; clone_size: -; d_call: -; cdr3_aa: CASSLGRMHYGYTF; cdr3_nt: TGTGCCAGCAGCTTGGGACGGATGCACTATGGCTACACCTTC
v_call: TRBV6-1; j_call: TRBJ1-2; clone_size: -; d_call: TRBD1; cdr3_aa: CASSASGGELYGYTF; cdr3_nt: TGTGCCAGCAGTGCCTCAGGGGGCGAGCTATATGGCTACACCTTC
v_call: TRBV2; j_call: TRBJ2-5; clone_size: once; d_call: -; cdr3_aa: CASSDGRGGETQYF; cdr3_nt: TGTGCCAGCAGTGACGGCAGGGGGGGAGAGACCCAGTACTTC
v_call: TRBV6-5; j_call: TRBJ2-7; clone_size: -; d_call: -; cdr3_aa: CASSLGTQTYEQYF; cdr3_nt: TGTGCCAGCAGCCTCGGTACCCAGACCTACGAGCAGTACTTC
v_call: TRBV5-1; j_call: TRBJ2-5; clone_size: -; d_call: -; cdr3_aa: CASSLHETQYF; cdr3_nt: TGCGCCAGCAGCTTGCATGAGACCCAGTACTTC
v_call: TRBV6-1; j_call: TRBJ2-7; clone_size: -; d_call: TRBD1; cdr3_aa: CASSFGQGADEQYF; cdr3_nt: TGTGCCAGCAGTTTTGGACAGGGAGCCGACGAGCAGTACTTC
v_call: TRBV11-3; j_call: TRBJ2-2; clone_size: -; d_call: TRBD2; cdr3_aa: CASSLKRGRAGELFF; cdr3_nt: TGTGCCAGCAGCTTAAAGCGGGGGCGGGCCGGGGAGCTGTTTTTT
v_call: TRBV11-3; j_call: TRBJ2-1; clone_size: -; d_call: TRBD2; cdr3_aa: CASSSGLEWDEQFF; cdr3_nt: TGTGCCAGCAGCTCCGGACTAGAATGGGACGAGCAGTTCTTC
v_call: TRBV5-1; j_call: TRBJ2-5; clone_size: -; d_call: -; cdr3_aa: CASSLMTPQETQYF; cdr3_nt: TGCGCCAGCAGCTTAATGACACCACAAGAGACCCAGTACTTC
v_call: TRBV7-6; j_call: TRBJ2-1; clone_size: -; d_call: TRBD2; cdr3_aa: CASSTGTSGGSHEQFF; cdr3_nt: TGTGCCAGCAGCACCGGGACTAGCGGGGGCAGCCATGAGCAGTTCTTC
v_call: TRBV19; j_call: TRBJ2-2; clone_size: -; d_call: -; cdr3_aa: CASRSTGIGELFF; cdr3_nt: TGTGCCAGTAGGAGTACAGGGATCGGGGAGCTGTTTTTT
v_call: TRBV18; j_call: TRBJ2-7; clone_size: -; d_call: -; cdr3_aa: CASSPPSPSREQYF; cdr3_nt: TGTGCCAGCTCACCACCGTCCCCCTCCCGGGAGCAGTACTTC
v_call: TRBV4-1; j_call: TRBJ1-4; clone_size: -; d_call: TRBD1; cdr3_aa: CASSQDGGTGATNEKLFF; cdr3_nt: TGCGCCAGCAGCCAAGATGGCGGGACAGGGGCCACTAATGAAAAACTGTTTTTT
v_call: TRBV9; j_call: TRBJ2-4; clone_size: -; d_call: -; cdr3_aa: CASSPRLGEGGGAKNIQYF; cdr3_nt: TGTGCCAGCAGCCCGCGGCTGGGCGAGGGCGGAGGGGCCAAAAACATTCAGTACTTC
v_call: TRBV6-1; j_call: TRBJ2-3; clone_size: -; d_call: -; cdr3_aa: CASSDWAGSDTQYF; cdr3_nt: TGTGCCAGCAGTGATTGGGCGGGGTCAGATACGCAGTATTTT
v_call: TRBV19; j_call: TRBJ1-2; clone_size: -; d_call: -; cdr3_aa: CASGSRARGYTF; cdr3_nt: TGTGCCAGTGGGTCCAGGGCGCGTGGCTACACCTTC
v_call: TRBV5-6; j_call: TRBJ1-2; clone_size: -; d_call: -; cdr3_aa: CASSLGLSVGYTF; cdr3_nt: TGTGCCAGCAGCTTGGGGCTGTCTGTTGGCTACACCTTC
v_call: TRBV5-1; j_call: TRBJ1-4; clone_size: -; d_call: -; cdr3_aa: CASKRQVSTNEKLFF; cdr3_nt: TGCGCCAGCAAAAGACAGGTTTCAACTAATGAAAAACTGTTTTTT
v_call: TRBV18; j_call: TRBJ1-1; clone_size: -; d_call: -; cdr3_aa: CASSPSADLNTEAFF; cdr3_nt: TGTGCCAGCTCACCTTCCGCCGACCTGAACACTGAAGCTTTCTTT
v_call: TRBV4-1; j_call: TRBJ2-5; clone_size: -; d_call: TRBD2; cdr3_aa: CASSHGLAGGQETQYF; cdr3_nt: TGCGCCAGCAGCCATGGACTAGCGGGAGGACAAGAGACCCAGTACTTC